Given below is one TCR beta chain in context. Its cognate antigen is unknown. Donors gave approximately 9.9 milliliters of peripheral blood apiece. This entry is derived from a study of blood T cells in healthy people across ages. General study results and limits: Significant beta diversity loss was already apparent by age roughly 38, declining roughly linearly. Since the PBMCs were unsorted, naive and antigen-experienced cells could not be conclusively compared.

For the second PCR, which ran for about 6 to 12 cycles, a sample-barcoded 5' primer and a J-beta primer mix were used. TCRdb called the 5' RACE reads again in MiXCR, with one record for every CDR3 protein. The sample has 1.4 million to 1.5 million distinct CDR3 sequences, around 39% seen once. The CDR3 totals 14 residues. CDR1 and CDR2 (germline): SGHTA, FQGTGA. The sequence was obtained from a woman aged 18-29 years in good health. The chain employs TRBV7-3 and TRBJ2-7, with 10 bases that match TRBD2. The DNA end is a closer match to TRBJ2-5, so the J assignment may be wrong. The sample consisted of blood. As DNA, the CDR3 is TGTGCCAGCAGCGGGGGGACTAGCGAAGAGACCCAGTACTTC. Translating it yields CASSGGTSEETQYF.